Listed below are T cell receptor beta chains from one sample, sequenced in a study of TIL therapy for anti-PD-1-resistant metastatic lung cancer. TCRdb keeps only in-frame clones here, not all; method: immunoSEQ multiplex PCR. The sample lists about 50,000 clones; about 80% were seen once. The sample was blood, taken at baseline. All receptors derive from a woman aged 25-80 years with non-small cell lung cancer. The CDR3 runs from the conserved cysteine through the conserved F or W. The D gene is left open where the match is weak. A clone size is listed for some rows: how often the clone was seen (once, few, many), or a class if it is expanded.

few	.	14	TRBV29-1	TRBJ1-1	CSGCGGPMNTEAFF	TGCAGCGGGTGTGGAGGGCCTATGAACACTGAAGCTTTCTTT
.	.	15	TRBV6-1	TRBJ1-6	CASSDGAPYNSPLHF	TGTGCCAGCAGTGATGGGGCGCCCTATAATTCACCCCTCCACTTT
.	.	14	TRBV7-6	TRBJ1-3	CASSLGQLGNTIYF	TGTGCCAGCAGCTTAGGACAGCTTGGAAACACCATATATTTT
few	TRBD2	19	TRBV27	TRBJ2-7	CASSLTGLAGRRKFYEQYF	TGTGCCAGCAGTTTAACGGGACTAGCGGGGCGTAGGAAGTTCTACGAGCAGTACTTC
.	TRBD1	16	TRBV13	TRBJ2-2	CASSYPGQGDTGELFF	TGTGCCAGCAGCTACCCGGGACAGGGGGACACCGGGGAGCTGTTTTTT
.	.	13	TRBV14	TRBJ1-4	CASSPGYREKLFF	TGTGCCAGCAGCCCAGGGTACCGGGAAAAACTGTTTTTT
.	TRBD2	12	TRBV11-3	TRBJ2-1	CASSTVSGSLFF	TGTGCCAGCAGCACCGTCAGCGGGAGTCTGTTCTTC
once	TRBD2	17	TRBV5-1	TRBJ2-1	CASSSNPTSGRANEQFF	TGCGCCAGCAGCTCCAACCCGACTAGCGGGAGGGCAAATGAGCAGTTCTTC
.	.	16	TRBV2	TRBJ2-7	CASSEAYGGLGYEQYF	TGTGCCAGCAGTGAAGCCTACGGGGGCTTGGGGTACGAGCAGTACTTC
.	.	14	TRBV5-1	TRBJ2-7	CASSLVGRADEQYF	TGCGCCAGCAGCTTGGTGGGTCGGGCGGACGAGCAGTACTTC
.	.	13	TRBV28	TRBJ1-4	CASSLWSNEKLFF	TGTGCCAGCAGTTTATGGTCTAATGAAAAACTGTTTTTT
.	TRBD1	15	TRBV18	TRBJ2-7	CASSPATGGPYEQYF	TGTGCCAGCTCACCAGCGACAGGGGGACCCTACGAGCAGTACTTC
.	.	12	TRBV6-6	TRBJ2-3	CASSPRKDTQYF	TGTGCCAGCAGCCCTAGGAAAGATACGCAGTATTTT
once	TRBD1	15	TRBV4-3	TRBJ1-2	CASSQEVGTGIGYTF	TGCGCCAGCAGCCAAGAGGTTGGGACAGGGATTGGCTACACCTTC
.	.	12	TRBV2	TRBJ1-6	CASSGGGTPLHF	TGTGCCAGCAGTGGGGGGGGGACACCCCTCCACTTT
.	TRBD1	16	TRBV27	TRBJ1-2	CASSLFPGQGNYGYTF	TGTGCCAGCAGTTTATTCCCGGGACAGGGGAACTATGGCTACACCTTC
.	.	14	TRBV5-4	TRBJ1-2	CASSSSPAHYGYTF	TGTGCCAGCAGCTCCTCGCCGGCTCACTATGGCTACACCTTC
.	.	12	TRBV5-5	TRBJ1-2	CASSLREYGYTF	TGTGCCAGCAGCTTGAGGGAGTATGGCTACACCTTC
.	.	14	TRBV6-1	TRBJ1-4	CASSVGQSNEKLFF	TGTGCCAGCAGTGTAGGTCAGTCTAATGAAAAACTGTTTTTT
.	.	13	TRBV27	TRBJ2-1	CASKSVTYNEQFF	TGTGCCAGCAAGTCAGTAACCTACAATGAGCAGTTCTTC
few	TRBD1	14	TRBV5-1	TRBJ1-1	CASSTGQGNTEAFF	TGCGCCAGCAGCACCGGACAGGGTAACACTGAAGCTTTCTTT
.	.	12	TRBV27	TRBJ1-5	CASSLGDQPQHF	TGTGCCAGCAGTTTAGGGGATCAGCCCCAGCATTTT
.	TRBD1	17	TRBV5-1	TRBJ2-5	CASSLVGTSGTGETQYF	TGCGCCAGCAGCTTGGTTGGGACTTCCGGGACAGGAGAGACCCAGTACTTC
few	.	15	TRBV6-1	TRBJ2-2	CASKGGTANTGELFF	TGTGCCAGCAAGGGGGGGACAGCGAACACCGGGGAGCTGTTTTTT
.	.	13	TRBV29-1	TRBJ2-4	CSVETSLLGIQYF	TGCAGCGTTGAAACAAGCCTGTTGGGCATTCAGTACTTC
.	.	14	TRBV9	TRBJ1-2	CASSVGGVGYGYTF	TGTGCCAGCAGCGTAGGAGGGGTGGGCTATGGCTACACCTTC
few	.	13	TRBV14	TRBJ1-1	CASSSQAHTEAFF	TGTGCCAGCAGCTCCCAGGCCCACACTGAAGCTTTCTTT
.	.	13	TRBV30	TRBJ1-5	CAWSVRRYQPQHF	TGTGCCTGGAGTGTACGCCGTTATCAGCCCCAGCATTTT
.	.	13	TRBV28	TRBJ2-3	CASSFSGTDTQYF	TGTGCCAGCAGTTTTTCGGGTACAGATACGCAGTATTTT
once	TRBD2	16	TRBV6-5	TRBJ2-1	CASSYYSSGGSGEQFF	TGTGCCAGCAGTTACTACAGTAGCGGGGGGTCGGGTGAGCAGTTCTTC
.	.	18	TRBV7-8	TRBJ2-7	CASSLGPGVNRALGEQYF	TGTGCCAGCAGCTTAGGTCCCGGGGTTAACAGAGCCCTTGGGGAGCAGTACTTC
.	.	15	TRBV6-5	TRBJ1-1	CASSYSGSVNTEAFF	TGTGCCAGCAGTTACTCTGGCTCGGTGAACACTGAAGCTTTCTTT
.	.	14	TRBV11-2	TRBJ2-1	CASSSPYYVNEQFF	TGTGCCAGCAGCTCCCCTTATTACGTCAATGAGCAGTTCTTC
.	.	13	TRBV28	TRBJ2-7	CASSSSQDYEQYF	TGTGCCAGCAGCTCGTCTCAAGACTACGAGCAGTACTTC
.	TRBD2	15	TRBV10-3	TRBJ2-7	CAISGGVSREGEQYF	TGTGCCATCAGTGGGGGCGTTTCGCGGGAGGGCGAGCAGTACTTC
.	.	15	TRBV9	TRBJ2-1	CASSVGSQVGNEQFF	TGTGCCAGCAGCGTAGGGTCCCAGGTTGGGAATGAGCAGTTCTTC
.	.	15	TRBV28	TRBJ2-6	CASRSTGLGANVLTF	TGTGCCAGCAGGAGTACAGGGTTGGGGGCCAACGTCCTGACTTTC
.	TRBD1	14	TRBV4-3	TRBJ1-1	CASSRDRADTEAFF	TGCGCCAGCAGCCGAGACAGGGCTGACACTGAAGCTTTCTTT
.	TRBD1	15	TRBV9	TRBJ1-4	CASSARTGSKEKLFF	TGTGCCAGCAGCGCGAGGACAGGGAGTAAGGAGAAACTGTTTTTT
few	.	16	TRBV9	TRBJ2-1	CASSKSGSRSYNEQFF	TGTGCCAGCAGCAAATCAGGGAGCAGGTCCTACAATGAGCAGTTCTTC
few	TRBD1	15	TRBV2	TRBJ1-1	CATSREGAIGTEAFF	TGTGCCACATCCAGGGAGGGGGCAATCGGCACTGAAGCTTTCTTT
once	TRBD1	15	TRBV28	TRBJ2-7	CASSSDRGYSYEQYF	TGTGCCAGCAGTTCTGACAGGGGGTACTCCTACGAGCAGTACTTC
few	.	13	TRBV2	TRBJ1-2	CASSERPLYGYTF	TGTGCCAGCAGTGAAAGGCCCCTCTATGGCTACACCTTC
.	TRBD2	12	TRBV11-2	TRBJ2-7	CASSLEMGLAYF	TGTGCCAGCAGCTTAGAGATGGGACTAGCTTACTTC
.	.	13	TRBV10-2	TRBJ2-4	CASSEWGVNIQYF	TGCGCCAGCAGTGAGTGGGGGGTCAACATTCAGTACTTC
.	.	15	TRBV6-1	TRBJ1-2	CASRPSVGGYYGYTF	TGTGCCAGCAGGCCCAGTGTCGGAGGCTATTATGGCTACACCTTC
.	TRBD2	14	TRBV5-1	TRBJ2-1	CASIGGGSGNEQFF	TGCGCCAGCATCGGTGGCGGGAGCGGCAATGAGCAGTTCTTC
.	TRBD1	14	TRBV6-5	TRBJ2-1	CASSINRGSNEQFF	TGTGCCAGCAGTATAAACAGGGGGTCCAATGAGCAGTTCTTC
.	TRBD1	16	TRBV7-6	TRBJ2-2	CASSALGNRGTGELFF	TGTGCCAGCAGCGCACTCGGGAACAGGGGCACCGGGGAGCTGTTTTTT
.	.	15	TRBV6-5	TRBJ1-5	CASSYLGQINQPQHF	TGTGCCAGCAGTTACCTCGGACAGATTAATCAGCCCCAGCATTTT
few	.	13	TRBV7-6	TRBJ1-2	CASSLGSGYGYTF	TGTGCCAGCAGCTTAGGAAGTGGGTATGGCTACACCTTC
.	.	16	TRBV5-4	TRBJ2-2	CASSLATGLGGGELFF	TGTGCCAGCAGCTTGGCCACGGGCTTAGGGGGCGGGGAGCTGTTTTTT
few	.	14	TRBV6-1	TRBJ1-1	CASRLQFENTEAFF	TGTGCCAGCAGGCTACAGTTCGAGAACACTGAAGCTTTCTTT
.	.	13	TRBV6-6	TRBJ1-3	CASTGASGNTIYF	TGTGCCAGCACGGGGGCGTCTGGAAACACCATATATTTT
.	.	13	TRBV5-1	TRBJ2-7	CASSSGGVPEQYF	TGCGCCAGCAGCTCCGGTGGGGTGCCCGAGCAGTACTTC
.	.	15	TRBV23-1	TRBJ1-2	CASSQSRQGIYGYTF	TGCGCCAGCAGTCAATCCAGGCAGGGGATCTATGGCTACACCTTC
.	.	16	TRBV18	TRBJ2-1	CASSVQGPGSYNEQFF	TGTGCCAGCTCGGTTCAGGGGCCCGGCTCCTACAATGAGCAGTTCTTC
few	.	15	TRBV5-4	TRBJ1-1	CASSSSSGVNTEAFF	TGTGCCAGCAGCTCCAGCTCCGGGGTGAACACTGAAGCTTTCTTT
.	TRBD2	17	TRBV5-1	TRBJ2-1	CASSPPRTSGVYNEQFF	TGCGCCAGCAGCCCACCCCGGACTAGCGGGGTCTACAATGAGCAGTTCTTC
.	.	15	TRBV7-2	TRBJ2-2	CASSKNPTNTGELFF	TGTGCCAGCAGCAAAAATCCAACGAACACCGGGGAGCTGTTTTTT